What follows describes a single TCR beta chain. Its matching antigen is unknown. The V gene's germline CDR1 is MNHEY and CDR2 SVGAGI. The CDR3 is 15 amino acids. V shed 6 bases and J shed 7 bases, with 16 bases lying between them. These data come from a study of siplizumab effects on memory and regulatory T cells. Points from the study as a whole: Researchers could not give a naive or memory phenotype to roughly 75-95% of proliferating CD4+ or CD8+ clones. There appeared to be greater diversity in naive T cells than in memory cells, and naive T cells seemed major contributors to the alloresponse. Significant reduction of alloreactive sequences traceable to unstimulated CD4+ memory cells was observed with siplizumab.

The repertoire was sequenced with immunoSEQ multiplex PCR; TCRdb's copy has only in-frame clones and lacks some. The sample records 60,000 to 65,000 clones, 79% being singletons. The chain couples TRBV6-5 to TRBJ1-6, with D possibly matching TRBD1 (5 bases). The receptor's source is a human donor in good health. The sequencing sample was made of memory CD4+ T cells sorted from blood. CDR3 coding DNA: TGTGCCAGCAGACCCCCGGGGGGTAAGAATTCACCCCTCCACTTT. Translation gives CASRPPGGKNSPLHF.